Following are 8 T cell receptor beta chains from one sample sequenced in a study of long-term antiretroviral therapy in people with HIV. At survey level, the immunoSEQ assay was run in its v3.0 version. Libraries were prepared by immunoSEQ multiplex PCR; TCRdb keeps only in-frame clonotypes and omits some of them. In the table there are approximately 30,000 clones, about 84% of which are singletons. The specimen comprised unsorted PBMCs, sampled 0.8 years before starting antiretroviral therapy. The receptors here all came from a man in his late teens or twenties with HIV.

V usage is TRBV15 and J usage is TRBJ1-5; no clear D gene. Trimming removed 0 bases from V and 4 bases from J, with 10 bases in between. The CDR3 is 15 residues long. Looked up from germline, CDR1 is LNHNV and CDR2 is YYDKDF (reference sequence). The CDR3 nucleotides read TGTGCCACCAGCAGAGATAAGGGAACTAATCAGCCCCAGCATTTT. Translated, it gives CATSRDKGTNQPQHF.

V and J are TRBV27 and TRBJ1-1; D gene unclear. CDR1 and CDR2 from the germline V gene are MNHEY and SMNVEV (reference sequence). This CDR3 has 13 amino acids. V lost 5 bases, J lost 1 base, and 8 bases lay in between. The DNA for the CDR3 is TGTGCCAGCAGTACCGCCGGGAACACTGAAGCTTTCTTT. Encoded protein: CASSTAGNTEAFF.

V gene TRBV14 combines with J gene TRBJ2-7; 10 bases are shared with TRBD1. V was pared by 5 bases and J by 9 bases, with 7 bases of the junction left unmatched. From germline, CDR1 is SGHDN and CDR2 FVKESK. The CDR3 covers 13 residues. The CDR3 nucleotides are TGTGCCAGCAGCTCGACAGGGGGCGCACCGCAGTACTTC. Protein product: CASSSTGGAPQYF.

This clone has only a few counts. The chain carries TRBV7-9 and TRBJ2-7; D is unclear. CDR1 and CDR2 (germline): SEHNR, FQNEAQ (reference sequence). The CDR3 is made up of 12 amino acids. The V and J ends lost 2 bases and 5 bases respectively, with 7 bases between them. This CDR3 reads CASSLRTHEQYF. The CDR3 bases are TGTGCCAGCAGCTTAAGAACACACGAGCAGTACTTC.

The chain employs TRBV7-9 and TRBJ2-7, with 7 bases fitting TRBD1. Germline CDR1 is SEHNR and CDR2 is FQNEAQ (reference sequence). Trimming cost V 5 bases and J 5 bases; bases outside gene matches: 6. The CDR3 spans 13 residues. The CDR3 DNA is TGTGCCAGCAGCAGGGGACAGTCCGACGAGCAGTACTTC. Encoded protein: CASSRGQSDEQYF.

The chain recombines TRBV9 with TRBJ2-1; D may match TRBD1 or TRBD2 (7 bases each). The germline V and J ends were trimmed by 1 base and 8 bases, with 16 bases remaining between them. CDR3 length: 15 residues. The germline gives CDR1 SGDLS, CDR2 YYNGEE. CDR3 sequence reads: CASSVQGGAAYEQFF. The CDR3 coding sequence is TGTGCCAGCAGCGTACAGGGGGGGGCGGCCTATGAGCAGTTCTTC.

The CDR3 sequence is CASSNYAAEQYF. In nucleotides, the CDR3 is TGTGCCAGCAGCAACTACGCGGCCGAGCAGTACTTC. The chain joins TRBV6-5 to TRBJ2-7; D call uncertain. This CDR3 region has 12 residues. V was shortened by 6 bases and J by 6 bases, with 12 bases between the two germline ends. In germline, CDR1 is MNHEY, CDR2 SVGAGI.

This clone was seen only a few times. The chain joins TRBV6-1 to TRBJ1-4, with 11 nucleotides matching TRBD1. This CDR3 contains 13 residues. Germline V gene sequence: CDR1 MNHNS, CDR2 SASEGT. V trimming: 10 bases; J trimming: 8 bases; junction bases outside the gene matches: 6. This CDR3 reads CATGQGAEEKLFF. CDR3 bases: TGTGCCACCGGACAGGGGGCGGAGGAAAAACTGTTTTTT.